This TCR beta chain stems from a study of blood T cell repertoires in COVID-19. The method was immunoSEQ multiplex PCR; TCRdb's version includes in-frame clones alone and lacks a portion of them. This sample has about 50,000 clones; 79% occur once, and the top ten carry about 25%. This clone has just one count. CDR3 length: 15 residues. J gave up 3 bases and V 2 bases, and 4 bases lay outside the gene matches. Germline CDR1 and CDR2: MNHEY and SVGAGI. Source material: peripheral blood. The receptor was isolated from a man in his 70s with acute or convalescent COVID-19. V is TRBV6-5 and J is TRBJ2-7; TRBD1 aligns across 10 bases. The CDR3 coding sequence is TGTGCCAGCAGTTACGGGACAGGGGCTAGCTACGAGCAGTACTTC. As protein: CASSYGTGASYEQYF.